Given below is one T cell receptor (beta chain) in context. Its target is unknown. These data originate in a study of regulatory T cells in long-lasting Graves disease. Study in general: Persistent cases took antithyroid drugs over 5 years and stayed TSH receptor antibody positive.

Time point described: persistent/refractory GD, antithyroid drugs over 5 years with positive TRAb. The TCR library used RNA extracted from PBMCs. The CDR3 spans 15 residues. Germline assignment: CDR1 MNHNS and CDR2 SASEGT. Trimming cost V 6 bases and J 3 bases; bases outside gene matches: 8. Relying on iRepertoire HTBI primers and Arm-PCR of CDR3 regions, the team built TCR beta libraries. MiXCR was run by TCRdb on the multiplex PCR reads, yielding one entry per CDR3 protein. There are 700,000 or so distinct CDR3 sequences in the sample; around 30% occur only once, and about 42% lies in the top ten. Study-wide findings and caveats: TCR diversity was lower in persistent than newly diagnosed Graves' disease.

Here the sequenced sample was peripheral blood mononuclear cells (PBMCs), taken when the disease was refractory, from a patient treated with antithyroid drugs. This TCR came from a female donor with Graves disease. The chain uses TRBV6-1 and TRBJ1-3, with 7 bases matching TRBD1. Here the CDR3 reads CASSPGGGDGNTIYF. The CDR3, as DNA: TGTGCCAGCAGCCCAGGGGGGGGGGATGGAAACACCATATATTTT.